This T cell receptor beta chain was captured in a study of T cell responses to AZD1222 COVID-19 vaccine. General study results and limits: The breadth and depth of Spike-specific TCRs increased once two AZD1222 doses had been given.

The assay was immunoSEQ multiplex PCR, and TCRdb's table has in-frame clones only and misses some. Of about 120,000 clones listed, 92% were seen once; the top ten hold over 1.5%. In regard to this clone: Its antigen is undetermined.

V lost 3 bases and J lost 0; bases outside the gene matches: 17. Germline V CDR1 and CDR2: DFQATT, SNEGSKA (reference sequence). This CDR3 spans 19 amino acids. The material sequenced was peripheral blood, taken on day 0 of AZD1222 vaccination. The chain joins TRBV20-1 to TRBJ2-1; 7 positions agree with TRBD1. This TCR was recovered from an adult in good health. CDR3 sequence: CSASSTGPTGVFSYNEQFF. DNA for the CDR3: TGCAGTGCTAGTTCTACCGGCCCCACAGGGGTTTTCTCCTACAATGAGCAGTTCTTC.